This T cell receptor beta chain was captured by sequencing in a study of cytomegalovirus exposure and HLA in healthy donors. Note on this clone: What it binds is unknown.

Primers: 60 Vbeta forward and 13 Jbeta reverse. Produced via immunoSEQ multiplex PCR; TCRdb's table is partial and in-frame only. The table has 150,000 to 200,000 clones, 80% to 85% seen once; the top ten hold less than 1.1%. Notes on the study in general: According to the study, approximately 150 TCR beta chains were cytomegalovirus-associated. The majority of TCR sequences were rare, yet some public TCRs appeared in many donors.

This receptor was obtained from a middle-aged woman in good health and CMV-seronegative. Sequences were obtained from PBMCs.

The CDR3 sequence: CAISAGQTSGANVLTF. DNA for the CDR3: TGTGCCATCAGTGCGGGACAGACCTCTGGGGCCAACGTCCTGACTTTC. V and J are TRBV10-3 and TRBJ2-6; 7 positions agree with TRBD1. CDR1 is ENHRY, CDR2 SYGVKD, per germline. V shed 4 bases, J shed 0 bases, and the junction held 3 bases outside the gene matches. There are 16 residues in the CDR3.